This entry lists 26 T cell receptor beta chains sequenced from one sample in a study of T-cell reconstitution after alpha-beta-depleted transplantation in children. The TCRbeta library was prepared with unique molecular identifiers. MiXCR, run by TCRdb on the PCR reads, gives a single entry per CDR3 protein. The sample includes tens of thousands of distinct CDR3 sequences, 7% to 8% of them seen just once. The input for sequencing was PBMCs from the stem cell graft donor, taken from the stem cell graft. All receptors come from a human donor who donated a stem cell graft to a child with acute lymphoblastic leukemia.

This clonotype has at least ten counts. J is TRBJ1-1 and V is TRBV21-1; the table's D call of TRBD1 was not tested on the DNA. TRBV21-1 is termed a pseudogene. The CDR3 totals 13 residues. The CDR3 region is CASSARVPDSAFF. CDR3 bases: TGTGCCAGCAGCGCCAGGGTCCCGGATTCGGCTTTCTTT.

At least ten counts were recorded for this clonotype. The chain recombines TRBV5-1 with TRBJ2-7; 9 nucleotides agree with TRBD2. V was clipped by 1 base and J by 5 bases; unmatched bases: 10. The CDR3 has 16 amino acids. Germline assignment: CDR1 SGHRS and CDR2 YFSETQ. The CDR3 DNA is TGCGCCAGCAGCTTGTTTCCTAGCGGGATGGTGAACGAGCAGTACTTC. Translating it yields CASSLFPSGMVNEQYF.

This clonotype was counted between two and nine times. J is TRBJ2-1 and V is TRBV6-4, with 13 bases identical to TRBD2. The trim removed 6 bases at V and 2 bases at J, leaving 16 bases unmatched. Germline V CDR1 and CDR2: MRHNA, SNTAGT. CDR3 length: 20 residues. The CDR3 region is CASRPTTSGGAGGTYNEQFF. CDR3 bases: TGTGCCAGCAGGCCCACCACTAGCGGGGGGGCCGGAGGGACCTACAATGAGCAGTTCTTC.

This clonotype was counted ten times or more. The CDR3 coding sequence is TGTGCCAGCAGTGGATCAGGAAACTATGGCTACACCTTC. It codes for CASSGSGNYGYTF. The chain joins TRBV6-1 to TRBJ1-2; no clear D gene. Germline values: CDR1 MNHNS, CDR2 SASEGT. The V end was cut by 4 bases, the J end by 2 bases, with 8 bases between. The CDR3 has 13 residues.

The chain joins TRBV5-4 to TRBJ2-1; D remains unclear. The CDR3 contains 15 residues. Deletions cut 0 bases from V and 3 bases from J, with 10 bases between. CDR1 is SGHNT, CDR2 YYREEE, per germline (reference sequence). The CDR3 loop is CASSLVPKGYNEQFF. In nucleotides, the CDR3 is TGTGCCAGCAGCTTGGTACCGAAGGGCTACAATGAGCAGTTCTTC.

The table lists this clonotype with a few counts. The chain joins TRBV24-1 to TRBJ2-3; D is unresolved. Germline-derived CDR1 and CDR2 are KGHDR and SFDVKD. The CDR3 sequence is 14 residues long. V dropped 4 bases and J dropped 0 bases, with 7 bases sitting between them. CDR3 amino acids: CATSDSSSTDTQYF. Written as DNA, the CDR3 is TGTGCCACCAGTGACAGTTCTAGCACAGATACGCAGTATTTT.

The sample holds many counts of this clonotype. The DNA for the CDR3 is TGTGCCAGCAGCCCGACAGGGGATTCCTACAATGAGCAGTTCTTC. Protein sequence: CASSPTGDSYNEQFF. The chain has TRBV5-4 and TRBJ2-1; 8 bases align to TRBD1. Looked up from germline, CDR1 is SGHNT and CDR2 is YYREEE (reference sequence). The CDR3 spans 15 residues. Trimming cost V 4 bases and J 1 base; bases outside gene matches: 4.

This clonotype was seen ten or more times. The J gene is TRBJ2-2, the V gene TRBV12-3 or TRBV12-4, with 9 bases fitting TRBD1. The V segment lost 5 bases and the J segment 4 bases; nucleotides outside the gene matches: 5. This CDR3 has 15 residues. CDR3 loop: CASSHGQGSTGELFF. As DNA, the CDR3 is TGTGCCAGCAGTCACGGACAGGGGTCCACCGGGGAGCTGTTTTTT.

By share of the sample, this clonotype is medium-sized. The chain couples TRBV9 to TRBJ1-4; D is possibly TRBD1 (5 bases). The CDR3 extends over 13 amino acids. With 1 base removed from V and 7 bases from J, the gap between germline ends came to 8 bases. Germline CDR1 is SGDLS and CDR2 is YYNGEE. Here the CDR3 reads CASSVSGGEKLFF. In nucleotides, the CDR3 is TGTGCCAGCAGCGTATCCGGGGGTGAAAAACTGTTTTTT. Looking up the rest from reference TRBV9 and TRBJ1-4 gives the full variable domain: DSGVTQTPKHLITATGQRVTLRCSPRSGDLSVYWYQQSLDQGLQFLIQYYNGEERAKGNILERFSAQQFPDLHSELNLSSLELGDSALYFCASSVSGGEKLFFGSGTQLSVL.

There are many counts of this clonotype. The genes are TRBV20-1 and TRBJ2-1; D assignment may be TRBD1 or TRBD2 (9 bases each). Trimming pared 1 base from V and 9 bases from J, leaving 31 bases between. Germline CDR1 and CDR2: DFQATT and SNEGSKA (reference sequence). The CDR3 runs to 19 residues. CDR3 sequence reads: CSARGRQGEGLAGRGEQFF. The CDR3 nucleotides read TGCAGTGCTAGAGGGAGACAGGGGGAAGGGCTAGCGGGGCGGGGTGAGCAGTTCTTC.

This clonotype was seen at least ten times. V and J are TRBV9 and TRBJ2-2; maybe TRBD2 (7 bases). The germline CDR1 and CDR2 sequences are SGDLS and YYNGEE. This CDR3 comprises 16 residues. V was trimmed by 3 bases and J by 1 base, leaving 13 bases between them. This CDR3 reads CASSEKGGGNTGELFF. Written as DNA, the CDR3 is TGTGCCAGCAGCGAGAAAGGGGGGGGGAACACCGGGGAGCTGTTTTTT.

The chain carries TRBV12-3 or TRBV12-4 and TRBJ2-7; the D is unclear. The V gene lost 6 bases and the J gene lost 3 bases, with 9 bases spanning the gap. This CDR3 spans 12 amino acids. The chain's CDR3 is CASSPDFYEQYF. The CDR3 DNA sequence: TGTGCCAGCAGCCCAGACTTCTACGAGCAGTACTTC.

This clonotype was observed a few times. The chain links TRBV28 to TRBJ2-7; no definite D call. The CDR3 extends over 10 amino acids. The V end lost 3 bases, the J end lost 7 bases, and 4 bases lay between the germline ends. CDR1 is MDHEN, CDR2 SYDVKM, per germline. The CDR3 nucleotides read TGTGCCAGCAGTTTCCAGGAGCAGTACTTC. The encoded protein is CASSFQEQYF.

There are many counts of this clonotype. CDR3 sequence (DNA): TGCGCCAGCAGCCAAGATCCGGGACCGTCCGATACGCAGTATTTT. It is translated as CASSQDPGPSDTQYF. The chain is built from TRBV4-3 and TRBJ2-3; D tentatively reads TRBD1 or TRBD2 (5 bases each). V lost 0 bases and J 6 bases, leaving 13 bases between the germline ends. Germline V gives CDR1 LGHNA, CDR2 YSLEER. This CDR3 has 15 amino acids.

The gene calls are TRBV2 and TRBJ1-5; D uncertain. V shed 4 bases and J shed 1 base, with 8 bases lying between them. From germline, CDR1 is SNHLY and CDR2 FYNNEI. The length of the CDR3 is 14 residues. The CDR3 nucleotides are TGTGCCAGCAGTGGGACCCCCAGCAATCAGCCCCAGCATTTT. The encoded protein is CASSGTPSNQPQHF.

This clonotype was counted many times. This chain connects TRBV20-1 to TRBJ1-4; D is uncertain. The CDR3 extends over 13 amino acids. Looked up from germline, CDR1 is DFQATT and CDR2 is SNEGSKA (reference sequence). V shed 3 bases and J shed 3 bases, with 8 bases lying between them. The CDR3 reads CSASYASNEKLFF. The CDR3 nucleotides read TGCAGTGCTAGTTACGCATCTAATGAAAAACTGTTTTTT.

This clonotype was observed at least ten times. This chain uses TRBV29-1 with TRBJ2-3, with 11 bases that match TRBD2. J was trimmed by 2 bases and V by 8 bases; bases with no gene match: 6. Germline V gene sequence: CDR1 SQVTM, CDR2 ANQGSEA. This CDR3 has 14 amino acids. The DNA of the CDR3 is TGCAGCATCCGGACTAGCGGGTACACAGATACGCAGTATTTT. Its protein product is CSIRTSGYTDTQYF.

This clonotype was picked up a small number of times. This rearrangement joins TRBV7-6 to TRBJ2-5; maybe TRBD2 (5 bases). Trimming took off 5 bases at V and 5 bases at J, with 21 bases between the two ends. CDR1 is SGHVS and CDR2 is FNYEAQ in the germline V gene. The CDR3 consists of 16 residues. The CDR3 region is CASSPSLNGGWETQYF. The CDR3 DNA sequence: TGTGCCAGCAGCCCCAGTCTTAACGGAGGATGGGAGACCCAGTACTTC.

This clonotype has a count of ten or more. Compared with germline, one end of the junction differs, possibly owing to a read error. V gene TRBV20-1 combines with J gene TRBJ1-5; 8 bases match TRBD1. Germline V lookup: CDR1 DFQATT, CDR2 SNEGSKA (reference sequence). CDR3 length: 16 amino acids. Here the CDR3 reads CCARDPAGGAKQPQHF. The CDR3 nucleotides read TGCTGTGCTAGAGATCCGGCAGGGGGCGCAAAGCAGCCCCAGCATTTT.

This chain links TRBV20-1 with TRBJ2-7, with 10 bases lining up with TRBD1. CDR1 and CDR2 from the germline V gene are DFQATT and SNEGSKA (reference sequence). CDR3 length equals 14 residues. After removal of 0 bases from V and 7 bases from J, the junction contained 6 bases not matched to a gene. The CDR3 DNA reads TGCAGTGCTAGAGATCCCGGGACAGGGGTTGAGCAGTACTTC. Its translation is CSARDPGTGVEQYF.

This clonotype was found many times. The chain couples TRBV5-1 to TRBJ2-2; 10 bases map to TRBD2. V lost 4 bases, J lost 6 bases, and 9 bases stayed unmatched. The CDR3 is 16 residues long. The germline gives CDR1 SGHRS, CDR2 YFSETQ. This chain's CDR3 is CASSQRTSGSPGELFF. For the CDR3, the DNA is TGCGCCAGCAGCCAACGGACTAGCGGATCCCCCGGGGAGCTGTTTTTT.

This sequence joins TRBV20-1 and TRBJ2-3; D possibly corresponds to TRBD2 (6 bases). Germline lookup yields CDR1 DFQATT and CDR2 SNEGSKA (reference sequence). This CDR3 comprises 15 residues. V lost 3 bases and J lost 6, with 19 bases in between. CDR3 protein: CSASPREVYIDTQYF. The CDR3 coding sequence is TGCAGTGCTAGTCCGCGGGAAGTTTATATCGATACGCAGTATTTT.

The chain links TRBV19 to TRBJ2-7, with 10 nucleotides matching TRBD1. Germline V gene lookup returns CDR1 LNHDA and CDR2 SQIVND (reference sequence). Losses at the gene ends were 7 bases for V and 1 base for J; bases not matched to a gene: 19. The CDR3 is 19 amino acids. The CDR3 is CASMAWDRGSSTGSYEQYF. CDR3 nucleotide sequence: TGTGCCAGTATGGCCTGGGACAGGGGATCGTCTACGGGGTCCTACGAGCAGTACTTC.

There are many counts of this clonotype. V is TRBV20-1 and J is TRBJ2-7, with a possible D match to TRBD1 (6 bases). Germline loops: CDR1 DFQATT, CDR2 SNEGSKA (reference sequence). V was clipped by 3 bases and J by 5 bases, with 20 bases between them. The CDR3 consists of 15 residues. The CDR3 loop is CSARPMTGISNEQYF. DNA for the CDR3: TGCAGTGCTAGGCCCATGACAGGAATATCCAACGAGCAGTACTTC.

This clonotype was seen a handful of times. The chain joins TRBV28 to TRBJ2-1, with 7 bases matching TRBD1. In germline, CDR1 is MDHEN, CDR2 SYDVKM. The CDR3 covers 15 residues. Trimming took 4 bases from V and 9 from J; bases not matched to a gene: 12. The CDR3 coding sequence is TGTGCCAGCAGTTCGCCGGCTGGGACAGCTGGTGAGCAGTTCTTC. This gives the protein CASSSPAGTAGEQFF.

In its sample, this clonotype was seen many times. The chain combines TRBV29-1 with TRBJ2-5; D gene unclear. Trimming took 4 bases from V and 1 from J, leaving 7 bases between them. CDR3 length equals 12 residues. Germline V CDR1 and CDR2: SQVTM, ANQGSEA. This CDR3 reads CSVVRAQETQYF. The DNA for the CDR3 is TGCAGCGTTGTAAGGGCCCAAGAGACCCAGTACTTC.